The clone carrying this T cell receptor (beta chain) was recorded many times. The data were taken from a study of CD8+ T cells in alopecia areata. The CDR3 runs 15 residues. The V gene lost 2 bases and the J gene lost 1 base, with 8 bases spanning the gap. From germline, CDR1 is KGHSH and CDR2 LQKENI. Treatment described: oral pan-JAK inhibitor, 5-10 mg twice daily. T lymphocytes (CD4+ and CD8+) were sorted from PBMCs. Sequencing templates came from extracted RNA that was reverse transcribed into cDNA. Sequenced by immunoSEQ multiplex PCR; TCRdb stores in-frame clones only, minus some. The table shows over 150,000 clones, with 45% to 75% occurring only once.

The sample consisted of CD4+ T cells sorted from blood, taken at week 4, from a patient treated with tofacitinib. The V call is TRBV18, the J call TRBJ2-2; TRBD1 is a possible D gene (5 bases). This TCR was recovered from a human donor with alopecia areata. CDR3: CASSPSTGNTGELFF. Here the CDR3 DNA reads TGTGCCAGCTCACCAAGCACAGGGAACACCGGGGAGCTGTTTTTT.